This T cell receptor (beta chain) was captured by sequencing in a study of blood T cell repertoires in COVID-19. Overall study: The origin of the acute and convalescent COVID-19 samples was the United States, Italy and Spain. T cells, B-cell-depleted T cells, or PBMCs provided the cDNA or gDNA that served as material.

In the original processing: Scientists estimated how many nucleated cells there were by amplifying reference gene primers. Clones were sequenced by immunoSEQ multiplex PCR, and TCRdb holds only the in-frame ones, with some missing. The V and J calls and clone size come from that table; D and trimming were worked out from the DNA. The table includes 140,000 to 150,000 clones, about 87% detected once. The V gene's germline CDR1 is SGHDN and CDR2 FVKESK. This CDR3 comprises 15 residues. The V end lost 3 bases, the J end lost 4 bases, and 16 bases lay between the germline ends. The sequencing input was peripheral blood. This receptor was obtained from a human donor with COVID-19, enrolled during active disease. The donor label of this sample is uncertain. The chain combines TRBV14 with TRBJ2-7; possible D gene TRBD1, 6 bases. The CDR3: CASSQEQGRVYEQYF. The CDR3 DNA follows: TGTGCCAGCAGCCAGGAACAGGGAAGGGTATACGAGCAGTACTTC.